This T cell receptor beta chain derives from a study of blood T cell repertoires in COVID-19. Background on the study: PBMCs, B-cell-depleted T cells, or T cells were the source of the cDNA or gDNA that made up the material.

The participants were between roughly 18 and 90 years old and came from some 23 US areas. Authors' methods: Amplification of reference gene primers was used by the study to estimate nucleated cell counts. Profiling relied on immunoSEQ multiplex PCR, and the TCRdb table lists in-frame clones only, not all of them. Clonal size and the V and J genes are those of that table, whereas D and trimming came from the DNA. Here the sample spans 200,000 to 250,000 clones, approximately 84% being singletons. This CDR3 spans 14 amino acids. Germline V gene lookup returns CDR1 MNHEY and CDR2 SMNVEV (reference sequence). V lost 7 bases and J lost 5; bases outside the gene matches: 4.

The chain employs TRBV27 and TRBJ1-6; 8 nucleotides match TRBD1. The sample comprised PBMCs or T cells enriched from blood (not recorded which). This clonotype was obtained from a man aged 35 to 55 who had recovered from COVID-19. Written as DNA, the CDR3 is TGTGCCAGCACTGGACAGGGAGATAATTCACCCCTCCACTTT. Protein sequence: CASTGQGDNSPLHF.